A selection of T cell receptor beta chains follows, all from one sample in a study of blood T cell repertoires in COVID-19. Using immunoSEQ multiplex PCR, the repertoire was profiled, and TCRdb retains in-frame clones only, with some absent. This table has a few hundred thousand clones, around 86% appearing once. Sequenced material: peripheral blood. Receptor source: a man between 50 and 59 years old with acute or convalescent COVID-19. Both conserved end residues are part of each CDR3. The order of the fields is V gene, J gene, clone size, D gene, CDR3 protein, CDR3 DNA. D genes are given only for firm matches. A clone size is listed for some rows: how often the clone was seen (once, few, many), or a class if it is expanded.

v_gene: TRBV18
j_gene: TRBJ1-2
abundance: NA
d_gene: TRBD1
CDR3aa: CASSPRGLYYGYTF
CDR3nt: TGTGCCAGCTCACCGAGGGGGCTGTACTATGGCTACACCTTC

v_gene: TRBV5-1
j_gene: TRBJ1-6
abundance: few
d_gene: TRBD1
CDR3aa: CASSSRQGNSPLHF
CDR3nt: TGCGCCAGCAGCTCCCGACAGGGGAATTCACCCCTCCACTTT

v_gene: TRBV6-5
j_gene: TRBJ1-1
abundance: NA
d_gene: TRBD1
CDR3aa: CASSLRTGNTEAFF
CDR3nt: TGTGCCAGCAGTCTCCGGACAGGGAACACTGAAGCTTTCTTT

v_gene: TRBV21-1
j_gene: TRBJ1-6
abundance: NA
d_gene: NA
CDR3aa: CASSKWQGKNNSPLHF
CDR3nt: TGTGCCAGCAGCAAATGGCAGGGAAAGAATAATTCACCCCTCCACTTT

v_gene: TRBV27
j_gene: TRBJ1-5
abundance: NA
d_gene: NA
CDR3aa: CASSLSSQGRPSNQPQHF
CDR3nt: TGTGCCAGCAGTTTATCCTCGCAGGGCCGACCAAGCAATCAGCCCCAGCATTTT

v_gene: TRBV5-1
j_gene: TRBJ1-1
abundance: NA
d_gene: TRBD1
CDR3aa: CASSLLGTEQSEAFF
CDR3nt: TGCGCCAGCAGTTTACTCGGGACAGAACAATCTGAAGCTTTCTTT

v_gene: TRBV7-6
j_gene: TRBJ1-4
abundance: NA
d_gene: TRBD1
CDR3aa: CASSRTGQGEKLFF
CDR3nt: TGTGCCAGCAGCCGGACAGGGCAAGGCGAAAAACTGTTTTTT

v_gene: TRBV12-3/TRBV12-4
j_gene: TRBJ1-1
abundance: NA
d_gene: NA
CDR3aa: CASSLNRVPEAFF
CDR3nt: TGTGCCAGCAGTTTAAACCGGGTCCCTGAAGCTTTCTTT

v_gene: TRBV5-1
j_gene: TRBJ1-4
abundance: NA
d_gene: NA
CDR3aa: CASSLVGEAEKLFF
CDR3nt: TGCGCCAGCAGCTTGGTAGGGGAGGCTGAAAAACTGTTTTTT

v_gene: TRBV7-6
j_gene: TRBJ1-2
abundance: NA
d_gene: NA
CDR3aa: CASSPRDTENYGYTF
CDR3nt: TGTGCCAGCAGCCCCCGGGACACCGAGAACTATGGCTACACCTTC

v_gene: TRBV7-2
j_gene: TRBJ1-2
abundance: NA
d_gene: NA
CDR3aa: CASSRLGGSTGYTF
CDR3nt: TGTGCCAGCAGCCGCCTGGGGGGATCGACCGGCTACACCTTC

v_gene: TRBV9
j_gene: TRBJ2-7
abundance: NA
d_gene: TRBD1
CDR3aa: CASSPGGVGTGKFEQYF
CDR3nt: TGTGCCAGCAGCCCAGGTGGAGTCGGGACAGGGAAGTTCGAGCAGTACTTC

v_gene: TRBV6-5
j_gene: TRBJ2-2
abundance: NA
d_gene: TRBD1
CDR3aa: CASSPDRARTGELFF
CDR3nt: TGTGCCAGCAGTCCCGACAGGGCTCGAACCGGGGAGCTGTTTTTT

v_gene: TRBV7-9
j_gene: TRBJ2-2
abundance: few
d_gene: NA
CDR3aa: CASSLFSDTGELFF
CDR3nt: TGTGCCAGCAGCTTATTTTCGGACACCGGGGAGCTGTTTTTT

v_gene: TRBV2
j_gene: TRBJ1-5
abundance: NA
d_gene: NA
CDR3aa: CAGSGERNQPQHF
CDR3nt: TGTGCCGGTTCCGGGGAGAGGAATCAGCCCCAGCATTTT

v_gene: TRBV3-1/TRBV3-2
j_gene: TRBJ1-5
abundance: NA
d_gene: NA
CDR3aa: CASSQDRGAQHF
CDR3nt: TGTGCCAGCAGCCAAGATCGGGGGGCCCAGCATTTT

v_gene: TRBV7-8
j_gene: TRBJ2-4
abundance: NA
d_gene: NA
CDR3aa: CASSAIRQASLAKNIQYF
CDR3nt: TGTGCCAGCAGCGCTATTAGACAGGCCAGTCTAGCCAAAAACATTCAGTACTTC

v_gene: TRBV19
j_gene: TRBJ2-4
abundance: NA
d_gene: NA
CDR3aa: CASSIGGGSAKNIQYF
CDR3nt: TGTGCCAGTAGTATAGGGGGAGGATCAGCCAAAAACATTCAGTACTTC

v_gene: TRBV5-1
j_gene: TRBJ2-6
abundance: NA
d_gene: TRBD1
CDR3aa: CASSLMGQGTRANVLTF
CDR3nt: TGCGCCAGCAGCTTGATGGGACAGGGGACAAGGGCCAACGTCCTGACTTTC

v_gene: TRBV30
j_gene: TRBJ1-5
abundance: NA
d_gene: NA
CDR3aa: CAWSQGYNQPQHF
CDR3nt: TGTGCCTGGAGCCAGGGGTACAATCAGCCCCAGCATTTT

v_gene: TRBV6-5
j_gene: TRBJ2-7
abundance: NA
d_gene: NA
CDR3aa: CASSLGQRTNEQYF
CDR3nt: TGTGCCAGCAGTCTCGGACAGCGCACTAACGAGCAGTACTTC

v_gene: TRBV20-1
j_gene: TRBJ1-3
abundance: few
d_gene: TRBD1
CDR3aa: CSASLTGGRNTIYF
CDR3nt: TGCAGTGCTAGTCTAACAGGGGGCCGAAACACCATATATTTT

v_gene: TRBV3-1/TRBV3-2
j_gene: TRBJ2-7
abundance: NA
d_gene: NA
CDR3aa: CASSQGTTGIYEQYF
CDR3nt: TGTGCCAGCAGCCAAGGAACAACAGGGATCTACGAGCAGTACTTC

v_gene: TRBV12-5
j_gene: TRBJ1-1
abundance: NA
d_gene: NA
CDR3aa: CASGHELMNTEAFF
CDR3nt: TGTGCTAGTGGCCACGAACTTATGAACACTGAAGCTTTCTTT

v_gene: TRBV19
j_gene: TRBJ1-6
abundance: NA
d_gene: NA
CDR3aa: CASTHRAPYNSPLHF
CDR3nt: TGTGCCAGTACTCATCGAGCACCTTATAATTCACCCCTCCACTTT

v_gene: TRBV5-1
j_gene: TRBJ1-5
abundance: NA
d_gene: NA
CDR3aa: CASSLAGYSNQPQHF
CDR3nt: TGCGCCAGCAGCTTGGCAGGGTATAGCAATCAGCCCCAGCATTTT

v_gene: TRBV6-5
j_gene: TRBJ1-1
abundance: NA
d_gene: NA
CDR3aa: CASSGGRTTNTEAFF
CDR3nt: TGTGCCAGCAGCGGGGGACGGACGACTAACACTGAAGCTTTCTTT

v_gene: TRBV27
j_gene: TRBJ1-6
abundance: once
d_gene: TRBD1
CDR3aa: CASSPEGTGGGSPLHF
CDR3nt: TGTGCCAGCAGCCCCGAAGGGACAGGGGGCGGTTCACCCCTCCACTTT

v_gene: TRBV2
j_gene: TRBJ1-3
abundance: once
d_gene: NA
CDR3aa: CASTRDSGNTIYF
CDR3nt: TGTGCCAGCACTCGGGACTCTGGAAACACCATATATTTT

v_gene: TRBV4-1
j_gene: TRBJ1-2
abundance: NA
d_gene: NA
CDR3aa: CASSPGGENYGYTF
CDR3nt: TGCGCCAGCAGCCCGGGGGGGGAAAACTATGGCTACACCTTC

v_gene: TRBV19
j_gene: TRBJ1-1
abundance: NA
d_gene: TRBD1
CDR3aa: CASIRDRGLTEAFF
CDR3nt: TGTGCCAGTATCAGGGACAGGGGTCTGACTGAAGCTTTCTTT

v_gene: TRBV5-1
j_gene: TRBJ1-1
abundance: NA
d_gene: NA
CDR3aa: CASSQARMNTEAFF
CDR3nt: TGCGCCAGCAGCCAGGCCCGGATGAACACTGAAGCTTTCTTT

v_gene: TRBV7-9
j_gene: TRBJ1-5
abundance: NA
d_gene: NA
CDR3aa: CASSFGQQPQHF
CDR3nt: TGTGCCAGCAGCTTTGGGCAGCAGCCCCAGCATTTT

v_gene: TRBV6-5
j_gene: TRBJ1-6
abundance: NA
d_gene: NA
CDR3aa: CASTNGGASPLHF
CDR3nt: TGTGCCAGCACCAACGGAGGGGCTTCACCCCTCCACTTT

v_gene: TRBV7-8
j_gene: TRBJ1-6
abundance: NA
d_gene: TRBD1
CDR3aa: CASSYYRGPTPLHF
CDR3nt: TGTGCCAGCAGCTACTACAGGGGGCCCACCCCCCTCCACTTT

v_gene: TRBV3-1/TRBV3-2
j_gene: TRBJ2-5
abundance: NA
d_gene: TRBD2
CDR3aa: CASSHSSGGRTQYF
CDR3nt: TGTGCCAGCAGCCATTCTAGCGGGGGAAGGACCCAGTACTTC

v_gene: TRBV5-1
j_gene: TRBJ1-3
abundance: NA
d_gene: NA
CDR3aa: CASSLDGTGNTIYF
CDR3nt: TGCGCCAGCAGCTTGGACGGGACTGGAAACACCATATATTTT